The present entry profiles one T cell receptor beta chain with its context. The antigen is unknown. cDNA synthesis used the whole RNA isolate, giving expressed TCRB sequences. Using immunoSEQ multiplex PCR, the repertoire was profiled, and TCRdb retains in-frame clones only, with some absent. The sample holds 150,000 to 200,000 clones, approximately 8.4% seen once. In germline, CDR1 is SGHRS, CDR2 YFSETQ. V dropped 0 bases and J dropped 1; count of bases not matched to a gene: 5. This CDR3 has 17 residues. One heparinised draw of blood, averaging roughly 110 mL, came from each donor. Staining for CD45RO/CCR7/CD25/CD127/CD95/CD27 allowed sorting of CD4+ naive, central memory, regulatory and stem cell-like memory cells. The source of the sample is a study of beta chain features in type 1 diabetes. For the study at large: Across the samples, 90 million to 120 million sorted cells were examined in total.

Findings and caveats of the study: Among all four CD4+ subsets, Type 1 diabetes patients had TCRB CDR3s that were moderately but significantly shorter.

Sequencing was carried out using central memory CD4+ T cells from blood. The sequence derives from a young woman in good health. This chain uses TRBV5-1 with TRBJ2-5, with TRBD2 matching over 11 bases. Written as DNA, the CDR3 is TGCGCCAGCAGCTTGGTGTCTAGCGGGAGGACCCAAGAGACCCAGTACTTC. Its translation is CASSLVSSGRTQETQYF.